The entry below describes one T cell receptor beta chain. Antigen unknown. With 60 Vbeta and 13 Jbeta primers, the PCR was carried out. The method was immunoSEQ multiplex PCR; TCRdb's version includes in-frame clones alone and lacks a portion of them. The sample yields about 200,000 clones, approximately 85% seen once. This sample stems from a study of cytomegalovirus exposure and HLA in healthy donors. About the study: Most genotyped donors, over 70% of more than 300, had Caucasian-associated genetic ancestry. The study's findings and limits: Researchers reported in a later analysis that a missense DCLRE1C variant was tied to TCR beta V- and J-gene trimming.

V dropped 5 bases and J dropped 4; count of bases not matched to a gene: 7. Germline assignment: CDR1 SEHNR and CDR2 FQNEAQ (reference sequence). This CDR3 contains 15 residues. This sequence originates from a woman between 45 and 65 years old in good health and CMV-seronegative. This sequence joins TRBV7-9 and TRBJ2-5; 10 nucleotides agree with TRBD2. The sample taken for sequencing was PBMCs. In nucleotides, the CDR3 is TGTGCCAGCAGCGCAGGGACTAGCGCTATAGAGACCCAGTACTTC. This sequence encodes CASSAGTSAIETQYF.